This TCR beta chain originates from a study of Tregs in tolerant kidney transplant recipients. Study-wide context: The nonmyeloablative bone marrow transplants came from related graft donors, with transient mixed chimerism. Sorting after B cell culture yielded CD25+CD127- and 4-1BB+CD40L- CD4+ cells.

Regarding this clone: The antigen remains unidentified.

Some clones are missing from TCRdb's copy, which holds only in-frame ones; the method was immunoSEQ multiplex PCR. This table has under 14,000 clones, around 91% appearing once. Trimming pared 2 bases from V and 0 bases from J, leaving 14 bases between. Germline assignment: CDR1 SGHAT and CDR2 FQNNGV. This CDR3 contains 17 residues. Findings and limits, study-wide: Tolerant patients' donor-specific Tregs expanded beyond overall Tregs, suggesting antigen-driven growth.

The V and J genes are TRBV11-2 and TRBJ1-3, with D possibly matching TRBD1 (5 bases). The sample was Tregs from blood cultured with allogeneic cells, taken before the transplant. This receptor was taken from a human patient who received a combined kidney and bone marrow transplant. CDR3 protein: CASSLSRGATSGNTIYF. CDR3 bases: TGTGCCAGCAGCTTATCGCGAGGGGCCACCTCTGGAAACACCATATATTTT.